This is a list of T cell receptor beta chains from one sample in a study of CD8 T cells in ankylosing spondylitis. TCRdb re-analysed the 5' RACE reads in MiXCR, keeping a single row per CDR3 protein. The sample shows approximately 180,000 distinct CDR3 sequences, about 20% of them seen only once. The material sequenced was blood, either unsorted or a sorted T cell fraction (not recorded which). Receptor source: a male donor between 10 and 30 years old with ankylosing spondylitis or in good health (not recorded which). Both conserved end residues are part of each CDR3. The D gene is left open where the match is weak. A clone size is listed for some rows: how often the clone was seen (once, few, many), or a class if it is expanded.

>TRBV20-1|NA|TRBJ2-3|few|14
CSAVRVGGTDTQYF
TGCAGTGCCGTAAGAGTGGGAGGCACAGATACGCAGTATTTT
>TRBV27|NA|TRBJ2-7|many|12
CASSFSGYEQYF
TGTGCCAGCAGTTTCTCCGGCTACGAGCAGTACTTC
>TRBV29-1|NA|TRBJ2-5|many|10
CSVERETQYF
TGCAGCGTTGAACGGGAGACCCAGTACTTC
>TRBV28|NA|TRBJ2-3|NA|12
CASNVVTDTQYF
TGTGCCAGCAATGTGGTGACAGATACGCAGTATTTT
>TRBV9|TRBD1|TRBJ2-1|few|15
CASSVAGGAGDEQFF
TGTGCCAGCAGCGTAGCAGGGGGCGCGGGCGATGAGCAGTTCTTC
>TRBV2|TRBD2|TRBJ2-1|NA|13
CASSEVGGNEQFF
TGTGCCAGCAGTGAAGTGGGGGGGAATGAGCAGTTCTTC
>TRBV7-8|NA|TRBJ2-3|few|15
CASSPRRTNTDTQYF
TGTGCCAGCAGCCCACGACGGACTAACACAGATACGCAGTATTTT
>TRBV29-1|NA|TRBJ2-7|NA|12
CSVGDNSYEQYF
TGCAGCGTGGGGGACAACTCCTACGAGCAGTACTTC
>TRBV18|TRBD1|TRBJ2-7|NA|13
CASSPWTGNEQYF
TGTGCCAGCTCACCATGGACAGGGAACGAGCAGTACTTC
>TRBV11-1|NA|TRBJ2-5|many|16
CASSHVSVMGRETQYF
TGTGCCAGCAGCCACGTATCGGTGATGGGACGAGAGACCCAGTACTTC
>TRBV12-3/TRBV12-4|NA|TRBJ1-1|many|15
CASTRVSLGRAEAFF
TGTGCCAGCACCCGCGTTTCCTTGGGGAGGGCTGAAGCTTTCTTT
>TRBV10-3|NA|TRBJ2-1|many|13
CAISRGSYNEQFF
TGTGCCATCAGCAGGGGATCCTACAATGAGCAGTTCTTC
>TRBV5-6|NA|TRBJ2-3|many|15
CASSLAPSGTDTQYF
TGTGCCAGCAGCTTGGCGCCTTCTGGCACAGATACGCAGTATTTT
>TRBV6-6|NA|TRBJ1-1|many|13
CASSYTGLPEAFF
TGTGCCAGCAGTTACACAGGGTTGCCTGAAGCTTTCTTT
>TRBV30|NA|TRBJ1-1|NA|15
CAWGGTETMNTEAFF
TGTGCCTGGGGCGGAACGGAGACAATGAACACTGAAGCTTTCTTT
>TRBV5-5|NA|TRBJ2-1|many|12
CASSRTPNEQFF
TGTGCCAGCAGCCGGACACCCAATGAGCAGTTCTTC
>TRBV20-1|TRBD2|TRBJ2-7|NA|16
CSATGKREPRPYEQYF
TGCAGTGCTACTGGGAAGCGGGAGCCGAGGCCCTACGAGCAGTACTTC
>TRBV5-1|TRBD1|TRBJ2-1|many|14
CASSLGGQGYEQFF
TGCGCCAGCAGCTTGGGAGGACAGGGCTATGAGCAGTTCTTC
>TRBV7-6|TRBD2|TRBJ2-2|NA|15
CASSSTGTKTRELFF
TGTGCCAGCAGTTCTACCGGGACTAAAACTAGGGAGCTGTTTTTT